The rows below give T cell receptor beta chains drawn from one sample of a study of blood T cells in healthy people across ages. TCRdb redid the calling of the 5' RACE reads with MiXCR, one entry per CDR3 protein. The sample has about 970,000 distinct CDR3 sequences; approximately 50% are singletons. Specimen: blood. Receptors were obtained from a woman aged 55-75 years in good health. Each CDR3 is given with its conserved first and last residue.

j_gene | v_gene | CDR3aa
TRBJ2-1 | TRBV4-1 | CASSQSQGTSFHNEQFF
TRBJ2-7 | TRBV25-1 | CASRGQGNYEQYF
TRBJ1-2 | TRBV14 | CASSQDLGAGRHGYTF
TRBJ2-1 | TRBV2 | CASRAGLAGHYNEQFF
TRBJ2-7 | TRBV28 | CASSLPGVHEQYF
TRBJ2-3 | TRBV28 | CASSATGTDTQYF
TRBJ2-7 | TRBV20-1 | CSASMGEEWNEQYF
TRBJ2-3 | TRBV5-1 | CASSSRTGAVADTQYF
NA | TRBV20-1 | CRELARAYEQYF
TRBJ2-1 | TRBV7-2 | CASSLAGTAYNEQFF
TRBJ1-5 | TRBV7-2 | CASSPYVAKNQPQHF
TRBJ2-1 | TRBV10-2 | CASSESWTSQFEQFF
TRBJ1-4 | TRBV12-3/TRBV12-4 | CASSLGVPGGNEKLFF
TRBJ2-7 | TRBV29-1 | CSVLTGDGPRLYEQYF
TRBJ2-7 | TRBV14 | CASSPYQRDNEQYF
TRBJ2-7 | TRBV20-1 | CSAISGGYEQYF
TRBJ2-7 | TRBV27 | CASRVGLTYEQYF
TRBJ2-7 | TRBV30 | CAWSSGRDYEQYF
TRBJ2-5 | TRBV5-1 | CASSSAGGIQETQYF
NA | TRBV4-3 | CASSQDVGRSYEQYF
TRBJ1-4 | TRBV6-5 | CASSYSFSGRHEKLFF
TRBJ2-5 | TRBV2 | CASLLPAGVETQYF
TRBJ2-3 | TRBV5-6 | CASSGDRGISDTQYF
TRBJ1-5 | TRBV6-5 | CASSYDRDRNQPQHF
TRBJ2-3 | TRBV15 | CATSRSRGPGDTQYF
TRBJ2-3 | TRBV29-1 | CSVGQGTYTQYF
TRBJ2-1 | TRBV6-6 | CASRTRTSGYNEQFF
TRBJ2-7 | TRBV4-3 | CASSQEGQGTYEQYF
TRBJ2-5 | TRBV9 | CASSVGGIRLETQYF
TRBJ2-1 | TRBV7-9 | CASSLATSGWDEQFF
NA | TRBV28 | CASSSPTSDYEQYF
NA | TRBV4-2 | CASSQETGFNEQYF
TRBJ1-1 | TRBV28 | CASSSGGHGTEAFF
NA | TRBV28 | CASSPYGRYYEQYF
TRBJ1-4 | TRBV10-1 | CASSRTGGNREKLFF
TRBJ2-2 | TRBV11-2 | CASSLQHSGSTGELFF
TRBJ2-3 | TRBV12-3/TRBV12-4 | CASSVVQITDTQYF
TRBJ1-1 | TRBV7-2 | CASSPKGRSNAEAFF
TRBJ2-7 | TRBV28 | CASSSWVQASSYEQYF
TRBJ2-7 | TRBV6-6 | CATRGEGYEQYF
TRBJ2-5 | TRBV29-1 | CSVVRAGEETQYF
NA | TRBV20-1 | CSATPAEYEQYF